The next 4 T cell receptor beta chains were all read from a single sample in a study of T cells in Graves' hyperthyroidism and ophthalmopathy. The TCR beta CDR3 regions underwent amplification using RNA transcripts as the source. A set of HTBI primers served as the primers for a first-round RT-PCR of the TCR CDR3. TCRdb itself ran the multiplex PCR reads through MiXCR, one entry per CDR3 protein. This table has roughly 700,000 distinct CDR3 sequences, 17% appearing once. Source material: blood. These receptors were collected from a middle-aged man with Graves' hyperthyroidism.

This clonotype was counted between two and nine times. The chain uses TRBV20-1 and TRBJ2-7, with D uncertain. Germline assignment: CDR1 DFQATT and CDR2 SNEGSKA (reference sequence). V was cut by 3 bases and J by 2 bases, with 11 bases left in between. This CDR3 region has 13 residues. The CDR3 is CSASYPAAYEQYF. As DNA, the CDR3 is TGCAGTGCTAGTTATCCTGCGGCCTACGAGCAGTACTTC.

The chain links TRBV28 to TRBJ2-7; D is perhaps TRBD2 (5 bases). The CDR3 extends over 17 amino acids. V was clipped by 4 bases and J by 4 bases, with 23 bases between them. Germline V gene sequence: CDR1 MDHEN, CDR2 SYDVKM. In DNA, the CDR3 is TGTGCCAGCAGTTCTCTTGTTCGGAGGAGGCCTTATTACGAGCAGTACTTC. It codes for CASSSLVRRRPYYEQYF.

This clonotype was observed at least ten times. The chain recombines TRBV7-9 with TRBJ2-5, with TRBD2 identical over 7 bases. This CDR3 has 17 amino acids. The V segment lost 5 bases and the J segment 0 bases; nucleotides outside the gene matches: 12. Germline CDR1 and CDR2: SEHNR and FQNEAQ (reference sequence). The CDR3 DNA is TGTGCCAGCAGCCCCCCCTTCATTGCGGGAGACCAAGAGACCCAGTACTTC. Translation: CASSPPFIAGDQETQYF. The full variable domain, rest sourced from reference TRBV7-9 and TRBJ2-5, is DTGVSQNPRHKITKRGQNVTFRCDPISEHNRLYWYRQTLGQGPEFLTYFQNEAQLEKSRLLSDRFSAERPKGSFSTLEIQRTEQGDSAMYLCASSPPFIAGDQETQYFGPGTRLLVL.

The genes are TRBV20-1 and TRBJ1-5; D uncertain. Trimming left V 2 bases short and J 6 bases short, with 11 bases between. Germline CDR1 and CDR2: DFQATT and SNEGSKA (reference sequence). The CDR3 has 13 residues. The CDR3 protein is CSARSVAGQPQHF. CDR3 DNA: TGCAGTGCTAGAAGCGTTGCGGGTCAGCCCCAGCATTTT.